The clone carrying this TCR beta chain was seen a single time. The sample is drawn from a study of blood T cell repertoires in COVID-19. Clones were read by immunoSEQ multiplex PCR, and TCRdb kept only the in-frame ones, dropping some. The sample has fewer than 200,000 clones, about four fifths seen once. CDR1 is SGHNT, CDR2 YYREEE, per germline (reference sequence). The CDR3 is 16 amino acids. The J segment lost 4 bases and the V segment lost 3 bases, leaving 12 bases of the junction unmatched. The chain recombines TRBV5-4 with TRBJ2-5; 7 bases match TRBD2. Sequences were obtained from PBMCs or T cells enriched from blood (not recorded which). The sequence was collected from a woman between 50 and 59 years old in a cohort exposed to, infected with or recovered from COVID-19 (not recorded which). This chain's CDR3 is CASSSMGGGLGETQYF. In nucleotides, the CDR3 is TGTGCCAGCAGCTCCATGGGGGGAGGGTTGGGAGAGACCCAGTACTTC.